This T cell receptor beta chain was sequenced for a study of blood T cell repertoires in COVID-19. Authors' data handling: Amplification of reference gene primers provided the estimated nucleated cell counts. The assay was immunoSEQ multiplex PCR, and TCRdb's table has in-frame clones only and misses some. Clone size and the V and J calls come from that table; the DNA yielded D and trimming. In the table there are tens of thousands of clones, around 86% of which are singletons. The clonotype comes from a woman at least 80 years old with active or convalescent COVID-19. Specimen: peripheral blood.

CDR3 amino acids: CATKTGGSSGANVLTF. CDR3 DNA: TGTGCCACCAAGACAGGGGGTAGTTCTGGGGCCAACGTCCTGACTTTC. The rearrangement links TRBV19 to TRBJ2-6; 9 bases are shared with TRBD1. Trimming took 10 bases from V and 1 from J; bases not matched to a gene: 8. CDR3 length: 16 amino acids. CDR1 is LNHDA, CDR2 SQIVND, per germline (reference sequence).